These 16 T cell receptor beta chains share one sample of origin, sequenced in a study of cytomegalovirus exposure and HLA in healthy donors. The repertoire was sequenced with immunoSEQ multiplex PCR; TCRdb's copy has only in-frame clones and lacks some. The table shows roughly 84,000 clones, with approximately 91% occurring only once. Sequenced: PBMCs. The origin of the receptors is a man aged 25-40 years in good health and CMV-seronegative.

The chain couples TRBV4-1 to TRBJ1-1; no clear D. Germline CDR1 and CDR2: MGHRA and YSYEKL. V lost 4 bases and J lost 4, with 13 bases in between. The CDR3 has 14 amino acids. CDR3 amino acids: CASSPREGGTEAFF. CDR3 DNA: TGCGCCAGCAGCCCCCGGGAGGGTGGCACTGAAGCTTTCTTT.

The V call is TRBV7-2, the J call TRBJ1-5; D unresolved. Looked up from germline, CDR1 is SGHTA and CDR2 is FQGNSA. The CDR3 consists of 15 residues. V lost 7 bases, J lost 0 bases, and 13 bases lay in between. The DNA for the CDR3 is TGTGCCAGCACCTCAGTCGGGTATAGCAATCAGCCCCAGCATTTT. Its translation: CASTSVGYSNQPQHF.

V is TRBV29-1 and J is TRBJ1-1; TRBD1 matches 9 bases. The V gene end was trimmed by 6 bases and the J gene end by 1 base; junction bases not matched to a gene: 6. CDR3 size: 14 residues. Germline CDR1 is SQVTM and CDR2 is ANQGSEA. The CDR3 DNA reads as TGCAGCGTGAGACCGGGACAGGGGAACACTGAAGCTTTCTTT. The encoded protein is CSVRPGQGNTEAFF.

The chain is built from TRBV4-2 and TRBJ2-7, with no clear D. CDR3 length: 15 amino acids. From germline, CDR1 is LGHNA and CDR2 YNFKEQ. The V end was cut by 0 bases, the J end by 0 bases, with 9 bases between. CDR3 sequence reads: CASSQDSSSSYEQYF. CDR3 in DNA: TGTGCCAGCAGCCAAGATAGCTCAAGCTCCTACGAGCAGTACTTC.

In this sample, this clone turned up once. The chain joins TRBV7-2 to TRBJ1-1, with a tentative D call TRBD1 (5 bases). Per the germline V gene, CDR1 is SGHTA and CDR2 is FQGNSA. Trimming removed 1 base from V and 3 bases from J, with 12 bases in between. This CDR3 has 15 amino acids. Here the CDR3 reads CASSLDAGYDTEAFF. Here the CDR3 DNA reads TGTGCCAGCAGCTTAGATGCAGGGTATGACACTGAAGCTTTCTTT.

This sequence joins TRBV2 and TRBJ1-4; D gene ambiguous. Germline loops: CDR1 SNHLY, CDR2 FYNNEI. CDR3 length: 15 residues. V was cut by 7 bases and J by 8 bases, with 20 bases left in between. The CDR3 region has the DNA TGTGCCAGCATGACTGACTTTTACCGAGACGAAAAACTGTTTTTT. It yields the protein CASMTDFYRDEKLFF.

V is TRBV18 and J is TRBJ2-3, with D maybe TRBD2 (7 bases). The CDR3 loop spans 16 amino acids. The V and J ends lost 0 bases and 6 bases respectively, with 16 bases between them. The germline V gene encodes CDR1 KGHSH and CDR2 LQKENI. DNA of the CDR3: TGTGCCAGCTCACCACCGTGGAACGGGGGGCATGATACGCAGTATTTT. Its translation is CASSPPWNGGHDTQYF.

The chain employs TRBV5-8 and TRBJ2-2; 7 bases match TRBD1. This CDR3 spans 17 amino acids. Germline CDR1 and CDR2: SGHTS and YDEGEE. V was pared by 5 bases and J by 0 bases, with 10 bases of the junction left unmatched. This CDR3 is CASSIRGQGANTGELFF. The CDR3 DNA sequence: TGTGCCAGCAGTATTAGGGGGCAGGGCGCGAACACCGGGGAGCTGTTTTTT.

The CDR3 DNA follows: TGTGCCAGCAGCGTAGATCCTCAGATGTCCGAGCAGTACTTC. Translation gives CASSVDPQMSEQYF. V is TRBV9 and J is TRBJ2-7, with D hard to call. Trimming cost V 0 bases and J 6 bases, with 13 bases left between them. CDR1 SGDLS and CDR2 YYNGEE come from the germline V gene. The CDR3 consists of 14 residues.

The V gene is TRBV28, the J gene TRBJ2-7; D is possibly TRBD2 (6 bases). The CDR3 contains 13 residues. Germline V gives CDR1 MDHEN, CDR2 SYDVKM. V was shortened by 5 bases and J by 4 bases, with 12 bases between the two germline ends. This chain's CDR3 is CASSAGTPYEQYF. The CDR3 DNA reads as TGTGCCAGCAGTGCCGGGACTCCATACGAGCAGTACTTC.

J is TRBJ2-3 and V is TRBV7-2, with 12 bases that match TRBD2. Per the germline V gene, CDR1 is SGHTA and CDR2 is FQGNSA. The CDR3 contains 17 residues. V dropped 2 bases and J dropped 5; count of bases not matched to a gene: 8. Here the CDR3 DNA reads TGTGCCAGCAGCTTAACGGTTGCGGGACTAGCGGGAGATACGCAGTATTTT. Residues: CASSLTVAGLAGDTQYF. Full variable domain (missing parts from reference TRBV7-2 and TRBJ2-3): GAGVSQSPSNKVTEKGKDVELRCDPISGHTALYWYRQSLGQGLEFLIYFQGNSAPDKSGLPSDRFSAERTGGSVSTLTIQRTQQEDSAVYLCASSLTVAGLAGDTQYFGPGTRLTVL.

The V call is TRBV5-1, the J call TRBJ1-1; D unresolved. Germline V gene sequence: CDR1 SGHRS, CDR2 YFSETQ. The V end lost 2 bases, the J end lost 5 bases, and 10 bases lay between the germline ends. This CDR3 has 13 amino acids. In DNA form, the CDR3 reads TGCGCCAGCAGCTTTGGTCCAGGTACTGAAGCTTTCTTT. Amino acid sequence: CASSFGPGTEAFF.

This sequence joins TRBV6-6 and TRBJ1-5; TRBD1 might be the D (5 bases). The CDR3 extends over 14 amino acids. V dropped 0 bases and J dropped 6 bases, with 9 bases sitting between them. Germline CDR1 reads MNHNY; CDR2 reads SVGAGI (reference sequence). This CDR3 is CASSYSGVSQPQHF. CDR3 bases: TGTGCCAGCAGTTACTCAGGGGTGAGTCAGCCCCAGCATTTT.

This clone was seen only once. This chain uses TRBV5-4 with TRBJ2-1; 7 bases are a match to TRBD1. J was trimmed by 5 bases and V by 2 bases; bases with no gene match: 7. Germline loops: CDR1 SGHNT, CDR2 YYREEE (reference sequence). The CDR3 runs to 15 residues. The CDR3 DNA sequence: TGTGCCAGCAGCTTAATGACAGGGCCTGACAATGAGCAGTTCTTC. Protein: CASSLMTGPDNEQFF.

The V and J genes are TRBV5-4 and TRBJ1-2; D is ambiguous. The CDR3 consists of 14 residues. Germline V gives CDR1 SGHNT, CDR2 YYREEE (reference sequence). Between the trimmed V and J ends, which lost 4 bases and 7 bases, there was a span of 17 bases. The CDR3 loop reads CASSQDQRRGGYTF. In DNA, the CDR3 is TGTGCCAGCAGCCAAGATCAGCGGCGGGGTGGCTACACCTTC.

The chain has TRBV7-9 and TRBJ1-1; D gene uncertain. CDR3 length: 14 residues. V was cut by 8 bases and J by 3 bases, with 16 bases left in between. The V gene's germline CDR1 is SEHNR and CDR2 FQNEAQ (reference sequence). The chain's CDR3 is CASSTKKLDTEAFF. CDR3 sequence (DNA): TGTGCCAGCTCTACCAAAAAACTGGACACTGAAGCTTTCTTT.